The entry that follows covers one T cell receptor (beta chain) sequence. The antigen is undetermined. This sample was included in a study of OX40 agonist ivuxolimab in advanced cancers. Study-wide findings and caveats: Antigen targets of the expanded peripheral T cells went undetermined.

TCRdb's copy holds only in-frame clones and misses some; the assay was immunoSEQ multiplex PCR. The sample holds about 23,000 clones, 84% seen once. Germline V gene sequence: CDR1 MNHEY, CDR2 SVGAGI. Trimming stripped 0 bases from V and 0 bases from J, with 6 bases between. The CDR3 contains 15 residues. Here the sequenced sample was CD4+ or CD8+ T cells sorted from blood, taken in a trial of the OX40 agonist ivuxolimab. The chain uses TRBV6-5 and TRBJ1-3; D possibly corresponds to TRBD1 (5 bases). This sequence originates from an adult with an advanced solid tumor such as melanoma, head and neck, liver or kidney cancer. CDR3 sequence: CASSYSTASGNTIYF. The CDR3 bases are TGTGCCAGCAGTTACTCGACAGCCTCTGGAAACACCATATATTTT.